The clone carrying this T cell receptor (beta chain) was counted once. The data originate from a study of blood T cell repertoires in COVID-19. Germline V gene sequence: CDR1 SGHNT, CDR2 YENEEA. V gave up 5 bases and J gave up 0 bases, with 12 bases separating them. The CDR3 totals 15 residues. Assay: immunoSEQ multiplex PCR; the TCRdb copy retains only in-frame clones and omits some. There are approximately 280,000 clones in the sample; about 89% occur only once, and around 4.4% lies in the top ten. The sequenced sample was peripheral blood. The sequence derives from a man between 35 and 55 years old with acute or convalescent COVID-19. The rearrangement joins TRBV11-3 to TRBJ2-3; no definite D call. DNA of the CDR3: TGTGCCAGCAGCACCAGATCCTCTAGCACAGATACGCAGTATTTT. Residues: CASSTRSSSTDTQYF. The full variable domain, rest sourced from reference TRBV11-3 and TRBJ2-3, is EAGVVQSPRYKIIEKKQPVAFWCNPISGHNTLYWYLQNLGQGPELLIRYENEEAVDDSQLPKDRFSAERLKGVDSTLKIQPAELGDSAVYLCASSTRSSSTDTQYFGPGTRLTVL.